The source of this TCR beta chain is a study of PD-1 blockade in classical Hodgkin lymphoma. General study points: It was CD4+ TCR diversity, not CD8+, that rose significantly by C4D1. Patients were excluded if nivolumab began under 1 year after ASCT (the autologous transplant).

CDR3 length equals 14 residues. The germline CDR1 and CDR2 sequences are ENHRY and SYGVKD. The trim removed 10 bases at V and 7 bases at J, leaving 12 bases unmatched. Noted time point: cycle 4 day 1 (C4D1), after 5 to 7 weeks of nivolumab. Patients all relapsed after autologous stem cell transplantation, and there was variation in brentuximab vedotin exposure. Measured with immunoSEQ multiplex PCR; TCRdb has only the in-frame clones, and not every one. Of 25,000 to 40,000 clones in the sample, around 82% were seen once. In regard to this clone: Its antigen remains unknown.

The specimen comprised peripheral blood mononuclear cells (PBMCs), sampled before the fourth cycle of nivolumab. This TCR was recovered from a human donor with classical Hodgkin lymphoma. The rearrangement links TRBV10-3 to TRBJ2-1; 8 bases are shared with TRBD2. CDR3 residues: CATGQGSGNNEQFF. The DNA of the CDR3 is TGTGCCACAGGTCAAGGTAGCGGGAATAATGAGCAGTTCTTC.